Listed below are T cell receptor beta chains from one sample, sequenced in a study of regulatory T cells in long-lasting Graves disease. TCRdb processed the multiplex PCR reads anew with MiXCR; each CDR3 protein has one entry. The sample lists approximately 400,000 distinct CDR3 sequences; around 21% were seen once. This specimen was peripheral blood mononuclear cells (PBMCs), taken when the disease was refractory, from a patient treated with antithyroid drugs. The source is a female donor with Graves disease. Both conserved end residues are part of each CDR3. D genes are given only for firm matches. For some rows the clone size is stated as once, few or many, or as a class when expanded; others skip it.

J,V,size,D,DNA,CDR3
TRBJ2-2,TRBV7-9,.,.,TGTGCCAGCAGCTCCGTGGGGGCGGACACCGGGGAGCTGTTTTTT,CASSSVGADTGELFF
TRBJ1-1,TRBV28,many,.,TGTGCCAGCAGTTTGCAGGCCCCGAACACTGAAGCTTTCTTT,CASSLQAPNTEAFF
TRBJ2-2,TRBV20-1,few,.,TGCAGTGCTAGAGACCAGACAAACACCGGGGAGCTGTTTTTT,CSARDQTNTGELFF
TRBJ2-2,TRBV11-2,few,.,TGTGCCAGCAGCCCGCGGCAGGGGAACACCGGGGAGCTGTTTTTT,CASSPRQGNTGELFF
TRBJ1-1,TRBV7-2,.,.,TGTGCCAGCAGCTTATGGGCCTTGGAAACTCATGAAGCTTTCTTT,CASSLWALETHEAFF
TRBJ2-7,TRBV6-1,few,TRBD2,TGTGCCAGCAGTAGCGGGACGAGGAACGAGCAGTACTTC,CASSSGTRNEQYF
TRBJ2-7,TRBV15,.,.,TGTGCCACCAGCAGTGAACGGGTGGTCGAGCAGTACTTC,CATSSERVVEQYF
TRBJ2-7,TRBV28,.,TRBD1,TGTGCCAGCAGCACGGACAGGGTAACCTACGAGCAGTACTTC,CASSTDRVTYEQYF
TRBJ1-3,TRBV3-1,few,.,TGTGCCAGCACCGGACTGGCTGGAAACACCATATATTTT,CASTGLAGNTIYF
TRBJ1-4,TRBV30,many,.,TGTGCCTGGAGCGAAGGAGAAAAACTGTTTTTT,CAWSEGEKLFF
TRBJ2-7,TRBV20-1,many,TRBD1,TGCAGTGCTTCTCGGACAGGGGGATACGAGCAGTACTTC,CSASRTGGYEQYF
TRBJ2-7,TRBV28,.,.,TGTGCCAGCAGTTTGTCCGACATACAAGGAACCTGCGAGCAGTACTTC,CASSLSDIQGTCEQYF
TRBJ2-5,TRBV4-1,few,TRBD1,TGCGCCAGCAGCCAATATCCAGGGGGAGAGACCCAGTACTTC,CASSQYPGGETQYF
TRBJ2-5,TRBV18,many,TRBD1,TGTGCCAGCTCACCCGACAGGGGAAGAGTACAAGAGACCCAGTACTTC,CASSPDRGRVQETQYF
TRBJ2-6,TRBV28,many,.,TGTGCCAGCCGGGGCCCTTTGAATGATGGGGCCAACGTCCTGACTTTC,CASRGPLNDGANVLTF
TRBJ1-1,TRBV7-2,few,.,TGTGCCAGCAGCCCAGGGAGTATAGGCACTGAAGCTTTCTTT,CASSPGSIGTEAFF
TRBJ1-5,TRBV28,many,TRBD1,TGTGCCAGCAGTCTTGGGGGACAGAAGGCTTGGCCCCAGCATTTT,CASSLGGQKAWPQHF
TRBJ1-2,TRBV9,few,TRBD1,TGTGCCAGCAGCGTTACAGGGGGCGTAAACTATGGCTACACCTTC,CASSVTGGVNYGYTF
TRBJ1-2,TRBV7-2,many,.,TGTGCCAGCAGCCTTTTCCGAGCCCCTCAGGATGGCTACACCTTC,CASSLFRAPQDGYTF
TRBJ2-5,TRBV20-1,.,.,TGCAGTGCTAGGGTCCCAGAGACCCAGTACTTC,CSARVPETQYF
TRBJ2-1,TRBV13,.,.,TGTGCCAGCAGCCCCCGACTGGAAACCAATGAGCAGTTCTTC,CASSPRLETNEQFF
TRBJ1-1,TRBV12-3/TRBV12-4,many,TRBD1,TGTGCCAGCAGTCTCGGACAGGGGGCGGCGGACACTGAAGCTTTCTTT,CASSLGQGAADTEAFF
TRBJ2-4,TRBV20-1,.,TRBD1,TGCAGTGCCCCTGAGACAGGGGTTAGAAACATTCAGTACTTC,CSAPETGVRNIQYF
TRBJ1-2,TRBV5-1,many,TRBD1,TGCGCCAGCAGCTGGGACAGGGGGCGTCCGGACTATGGCTACACCTTC,CASSWDRGRPDYGYTF
TRBJ1-2,TRBV7-2,many,.,TGTGCCAGCACCTCCGGGGGGGCAAGCTATGGCTACACCTTC,CASTSGGASYGYTF
TRBJ1-1,TRBV28,many,.,TGTGCCAGCAGTTTACCGGACAGAGGCAACACTGAAGCTTTCTTT,CASSLPDRGNTEAFF
TRBJ2-5,TRBV6-5,.,.,TGTGCCAGCAGTTACTCTGGGGGAAAAGAGACCCAGTACTTC,CASSYSGGKETQYF
TRBJ2-7,TRBV20-1,many,TRBD2,TGCAGTGCTAGAGATCCGCTAGCGGAGAGGGGCTACGAGCAGTACTTC,CSARDPLAERGYEQYF
TRBJ1-2,TRBV19,many,.,TGTGCCAGTAGTAAGGGGACGGACTCGGCCTATGGCTACACCTTC,CASSKGTDSAYGYTF
TRBJ2-7,TRBV7-2,.,.,TGTGCCAGCAGCTTAGAGGTTAGCGGCACGGTCTCCTACGAGCAGTACTTC,CASSLEVSGTVSYEQYF
TRBJ1-4,TRBV6-5,many,.,TGTGCCAGCAGTTGGACTGCTACTTCCTCTAATGAAAAACTGTTTTTT,CASSWTATSSNEKLFF
TRBJ2-2,TRBV10-1,.,TRBD1,TGCGCCAGCGGGGACAGCTTCACCGGGGAGCTGTTTTTT,CASGDSFTGELFF
TRBJ2-7,TRBV3-1,few,.,TGTGCCAGCAGCCAAGCCGGGGACGTCACCTCCTACGAGCAGTACTTC,CASSQAGDVTSYEQYF
TRBJ1-2,TRBV7-2,many,TRBD1,TGTGCCAGCAGCTTGGGGAGTCAGGGGGGATCGTGGGGCTACACCTTC,CASSLGSQGGSWGYTF
TRBJ2-4,TRBV6-1,few,.,TGTGCCAGCAGGAAGAGACAGGAACAAAACATTCAGTACTTC,CASRKRQEQNIQYF
TRBJ2-4,TRBV13,.,.,TGTGCCAGCAGCCCCTCGGGCGTAATGAACATTCAGTACTTC,CASSPSGVMNIQYF
TRBJ2-7,TRBV19,many,TRBD2,TGTGCCAGCAGCCCCGGGACTAGCGGTTACGAGCAGTACTTC,CASSPGTSGYEQYF
TRBJ2-7,TRBV20-1,.,.,TGCAGTGCTAGAGATGGCTGGGAGCAGTACTTC,CSARDGWEQYF
TRBJ2-7,TRBV15,many,TRBD2,TGTGCCACCAGAAACGGACTAGCCCCCGAGCAGTACTTC,CATRNGLAPEQYF
TRBJ2-7,TRBV20-1,few,TRBD2,TGCAGTGCCGGGACTAGCGGGAGGTACGAGCAGTACTTC,CSAGTSGRYEQYF
TRBJ1-1,TRBV12-3/TRBV12-4,.,.,TGTGCCAGCAGTTTGAGGGGCGCGAGCACTGAAGCTTTCTTT,CASSLRGASTEAFF
TRBJ2-7,TRBV12-3/TRBV12-4,many,.,TGTGCCAGCAGTTTTGGGTCAAATGGGGTCGAGCAGTACTTC,CASSFGSNGVEQYF
TRBJ2-2,TRBV6-5,many,.,TGTGCCAGCAGTTATATCGGGACCGGGGAGCTGTTTTTT,CASSYIGTGELFF
TRBJ2-5,TRBV6-2/TRBV6-3,few,.,TGTGCCAGCAGCGACGAAGGGACTCAACGACGAGAGACCCAGTACTTC,CASSDEGTQRRETQYF
TRBJ1-2,TRBV3-1,many,.,TGTGCCAGCAGCTCCCTGGGAGGGGCGCATGGCTACACCTTC,CASSSLGGAHGYTF
TRBJ1-1,TRBV3-1,many,.,TGTGCCAGCAGCCAAGATACCGGGGTTGAAGCTTTCTTT,CASSQDTGVEAFF
TRBJ2-5,TRBV28,many,.,TGTGCCAGCAGTCCTCAGAGCTCCTGGGAGACCCAGTACTTC,CASSPQSSWETQYF
TRBJ1-1,TRBV29-1,.,TRBD1,TGCAGCGTTGAACTCGGACAGGGACCTGAAGCTTTCTTT,CSVELGQGPEAFF